The 7 T cell receptor beta chains listed next were all sequenced from one sample in a study of shared clonotypes between healthy human individuals. The assay was immunoSEQ multiplex PCR, and TCRdb's table has in-frame clones only and misses some. Of about 2.1 million clones in the sample, around 93% were seen once. Positively selected for CCR7, the CD45RO-negative cells used as naive CD8 cells excluded terminally differentiated effector memory CD45RA+ cells. Sequencing used naive CD8+ T cells from PBMCs. These TCRs come from a man younger than 35 in good health. Some clones in this sample may be carry-over from other donors' samples.

V gene TRBV11-2 combines with J gene TRBJ2-1; TRBD1 aligns across 9 bases. The CDR3 extends over 13 amino acids. Germline CDR1 is SGHAT and CDR2 is FQNNGV. V gave up 6 bases and J gave up 8 bases; unmatched junction bases: 5. CDR3 loop: CASSTGGLDEQFF. CDR3 in DNA: TGTGCCAGCAGTACAGGGGGCCTCGATGAGCAGTTCTTC.

This clone showed up just a few times. The rearrangement links TRBV19 to TRBJ2-1; D is perhaps TRBD1 (5 bases). V lost 4 bases and J lost 6, with 13 bases in between. Germline V gene sequence: CDR1 LNHDA, CDR2 SQIVND (reference sequence). The CDR3 extends over 14 amino acids. CDR3 DNA sequence: TGTGCCAGTAGTACTTGGACACGATTCAATGAGCAGTTCTTC. Amino acid sequence: CASSTWTRFNEQFF.

This chain links TRBV28 with TRBJ2-1, with D tentatively TRBD1 or TRBD2 (6 bases each). The CDR3 runs 12 residues. The germline V gene encodes CDR1 MDHEN and CDR2 SYDVKM. Trimming shortened V by 6 bases and J by 8 bases, and 11 bases separated the two germline ends. CDR3 sequence: CASSGGGDEQFF. As DNA, the CDR3 is TGTGCCAGCAGCGGGGGCGGGGATGAGCAGTTCTTC.

V and J are TRBV4-1 and TRBJ2-7; a weak D match, TRBD2 (5 bases). Germline lookup yields CDR1 MGHRA and CDR2 YSYEKL. Trimming stripped 4 bases from V and 1 base from J, with 11 bases between. The CDR3 runs to 14 residues. CDR3 in DNA: TGCGCCAGCAGCCCCCTTAGCGCGTCCTACGAGCAGTACTTC. This gives the protein CASSPLSASYEQYF.

Only one count was recorded for this clone. Other DNA sequences in this sample translate to the same CDR3. CDR3 DNA: TGTGCCAGCAGTTACTCGAACAGAGGGGGAGAGACCCAGTACTTC. It is translated as CASSYSNRGGETQYF. This chain links TRBV6-5 with TRBJ2-5; D is possibly TRBD1 (6 bases). Deletions cut 0 bases from V and 4 bases from J, with 12 bases between. Germline V lookup: CDR1 MNHEY, CDR2 SVGAGI. The CDR3 totals 15 residues.

CDR3 bases: TGTGCCAGCAGTTACTCTTCCGGCCCTCTGGCCTTCGAGCAGTACTTC. It is translated as CASSYSSGPLAFEQYF. The gene calls are TRBV6-5 and TRBJ2-7; D call uncertain. This CDR3 region has 16 residues. V was shortened by 0 bases and J by 6 bases, with 18 bases between the two germline ends. Germline values: CDR1 MNHEY, CDR2 SVGAGI.

This sequence joins TRBV15 and TRBJ1-2, with 7 bases aligning to TRBD1. Trimming at V came to 5 bases and at J to 1 base, leaving 10 bases not matched to a gene. Germline V gene sequence: CDR1 LNHNV, CDR2 YYDKDF (reference sequence). This CDR3 is built from 16 residues. CDR3: CATSQLGTDYNYGYTF. CDR3 nucleotide sequence: TGTGCCACCAGCCAGCTCGGGACAGACTATAACTATGGCTACACCTTC.